This entry is about one T cell receptor beta chain. These data originate in a study of neoadjuvant anti-PD-1 for oral cavity cancer. Study background: Before surgery, most patients got three to four biweekly 3 mg/kg nivolumab doses. Patients without progression received a fourth nivolumab dose around day 43, then surgical resection on days 50-56.

The time point here: after neoadjuvant nivolumab, at surgical resection. No culture or expansion preceded analysis of these blood cells. In germline, CDR1 is MNHEY, CDR2 SMNVEV (reference sequence). The ends lost 8 bases at V and 9 bases at J; junction bases unmatched: 17. The CDR3 spans 16 residues. TCRdb's table, derived via immunoSEQ multiplex PCR, lists solely in-frame clones and lacks some. In the table there are roughly 14,000 clones, roughly 74% of which are singletons. This clonotype was sampled from a person between 40 and 80 years old with oral cavity squamous cell carcinoma. V usage is TRBV27 and J usage is TRBJ2-7; 12 positions match TRBD2. This material consisted of PBMCs, taken after nivolumab (anti-PD-1) treatment. CDR3 loop: CASGPSSASGRVVQYF. CDR3 nucleotide sequence: TGTGCCAGCGGCCCCTCCTCCGCTAGCGGGAGGGTTGTGCAGTACTTC.